This TCR beta chain stems from a study of blood T cell repertoires in COVID-19. Clones were sequenced by immunoSEQ multiplex PCR, and TCRdb holds only the in-frame ones, with some missing. The table includes 30,000 to 45,000 clones, over 65% detected once. This clone has just a few counts. Sequences were obtained from peripheral blood. This sequence originates from a man aged 60-69 years with active COVID-19.

Here the CDR3 DNA reads TGCGCCAGCAGCCAAGACTTCGCGGGGACGTCAGCCTACGAGCAGTACTTC. This encodes CASSQDFAGTSAYEQYF. The genes are TRBV4-3 and TRBJ2-7; possibly TRBD2 for D (6 bases). The CDR3 loop spans 17 amino acids. The germline gives CDR1 LGHNA, CDR2 YSLEER. Trimming pared 0 bases from V and 2 bases from J, leaving 17 bases between.